A selection of T cell receptor beta chains follows, all from one sample in a study of technical replicates of blood from a handful of donors. Produced via immunoSEQ multiplex PCR; TCRdb's table is partial and in-frame only. In the table there are 74,000 or so clones, around 96% of which are singletons. The sequencing input was T cells isolated from PBMCs. The receptors here all came from a human donor in good health. Each CDR3 is given with its conserved first and last residue. D genes are given only for firm matches. Clone size, where shown, is once, few, many, or a class for clones that have expanded.

. | TRBJ2-2 | TRBV19 | . | TGTGCCAGTAGTCGCTACAGGGAACCATCCTCCGGGGAGCTGTTTTTT | CASSRYREPSSGELFF
. | TRBJ2-7 | TRBV27 | once | TGTGCCAGCAGTGGGCGGACATCCTACGAGCAGTACTTC | CASSGRTSYEQYF
. | TRBJ2-4 | TRBV15 | . | TGTGCCACCAGCAGAAAGACAGGGGAGGGTAGCATTCAGTACTTC | CATSRKTGEGSIQYF
. | TRBJ2-3 | TRBV7-8 | . | TGTGCCAGCAGCTTATACAGCGGAAGCACAGATACGCAGTATTTT | CASSLYSGSTDTQYF
. | TRBJ2-1 | TRBV9 | . | TGTGCCAGCAGCTCCCGTAGGGGCTCATACAATGAGCAGTTCTTC | CASSSRRGSYNEQFF
. | TRBJ1-1 | TRBV29-1 | . | TGCAGCGTTGTGGGGGGGGAGGCTTTCTTT | CSVVGGEAFF
TRBD2 | TRBJ2-1 | TRBV7-6 | . | TGTGCCAGCAGCTTAGGTCGAGGACTAGCGGGAGTATATGAGCAGTTCTTC | CASSLGRGLAGVYEQFF
TRBD2 | TRBJ2-1 | TRBV28 | . | TGTGCCAGCAGATCCGATCGTCGGGGTAGCGGGAGGCCTCCCTCCTACAATGAGCAGTTCTTC | CASRSDRRGSGRPPSYNEQFF
. | TRBJ1-3 | TRBV13 | . | TGTGCCAGCAGCTTTAGGGGTAGCTCTGGAAACACCATATATTTT | CASSFRGSSGNTIYF
. | TRBJ2-7 | TRBV11-2 | once | TGTGCCAGCAGCTTGGGTTGGCGGGGCAGGAAGCCATACGAGCAGTACTTC | CASSLGWRGRKPYEQYF
. | TRBJ1-1 | TRBV9 | . | TGTGCCAGCAGCCAGGCATGGATGAACACTGAAGCTTTCTTT | CASSQAWMNTEAFF
TRBD2 | TRBJ2-1 | TRBV9 | once | TGTGCCAGCAGCGTAGGGACTAGCGGGAGGGAGGAGCAGTTCTTC | CASSVGTSGREEQFF
TRBD2 | TRBJ2-1 | TRBV7-8 | . | TGTGCCAGCAGCTTAGTTGGCGGGAGAAACAATGAGCAGTTCTTC | CASSLVGGRNNEQFF
. | TRBJ1-1 | TRBV28 | . | TGTGCCAGCAGTTTAGGTTTCACGGTGAACACTGAAGCTTTCTTT | CASSLGFTVNTEAFF
TRBD2 | TRBJ2-5 | TRBV6-5 | . | TGTGCCAGCAGTTACTCAACTAGCGGGAGAGAGACCCAGTACTTC | CASSYSTSGRETQYF
. | TRBJ2-5 | TRBV7-9 | . | TGTGCCAGCAGTAAAGTCGGGGTCCGGCAAGAGACCCAGTACTTC | CASSKVGVRQETQYF
TRBD2 | TRBJ2-7 | TRBV4-3 | . | TGCGCCAGCAGCCAAGATCGGCTAGCGGGAGCGCACGAGCAGTACTTC | CASSQDRLAGAHEQYF
. | TRBJ2-7 | TRBV6-1 | . | TGTGCCAGCATCGGGGTTTACGAGCAGTACTTC | CASIGVYEQYF
. | TRBJ2-3 | TRBV13 | . | TGTGCCAGCAGCTTCCGGGGGGCGAAAACAGATACGCAGTATTTT | CASSFRGAKTDTQYF
. | TRBJ2-6 | TRBV5-1 | . | TGCGCCAGCAGCCAGATACCTGGGGCCAACGTCCTGACTTTC | CASSQIPGANVLTF
TRBD2 | TRBJ2-7 | TRBV28 | . | TGTGCCAGCAACAAACTAGCGGGCGCCTACGAGCAGTACTTC | CASNKLAGAYEQYF
TRBD2 | TRBJ2-7 | TRBV29-1 | . | TGCAGCGTTCGATTAAGCGGGAGACCCTCCTACGAGCAGTACTTC | CSVRLSGRPSYEQYF
TRBD2 | TRBJ2-2 | TRBV13 | . | TGTGCCAGCAGCTTATATCCTAGCGGGAGTGGGGAGCTGTTTTTT | CASSLYPSGSGELFF
. | TRBJ1-2 | TRBV7-3 | once | TGTGCCAGCAGCGCCGACAGCTATGGCTACACCTTC | CASSADSYGYTF
. | TRBJ2-7 | TRBV6-5 | . | TGTGCCAGCAGTTACTCGAAGGCAGGGGCCGGCTACGAGCAGTACTTC | CASSYSKAGAGYEQYF
. | TRBJ1-4 | TRBV7-9 | . | TGTGCCAGCATCTCACTAGGACTTGGTGAAAAACTGTTTTTT | CASISLGLGEKLFF
TRBD1 | TRBJ1-1 | TRBV10-3 | . | TGTGCCATCAGTCCGCTTACAGGGGAGCATGAAGCTTTCTTT | CAISPLTGEHEAFF
. | TRBJ2-7 | TRBV27 | . | TGTGCCAGTTCCCGCAGGGAAAACTACGAGCAGTACTTC | CASSRRENYEQYF
TRBD1 | TRBJ1-4 | TRBV19 | . | TGTGCCAGTAGTATAACAGGGGCAACTAATGAAAAACTGTTTTTT | CASSITGATNEKLFF
. | TRBJ2-7 | TRBV19 | . | TGTGCCAGTAGTATTGTCCTAGCCAGCGAGCAGTACTTC | CASSIVLASEQYF
TRBD2 | TRBJ2-1 | TRBV2 | . | TGTGCCAGCAGTGATTGGGAGGGATCGGGTACACGGGAGCAGTTCTTC | CASSDWEGSGTREQFF
. | TRBJ1-6 | TRBV30 | . | TGTGCCTGGAGCGCAGGGGAGAATTCACCCCTCCACTTT | CAWSAGENSPLHF
TRBD1 | TRBJ2-1 | TRBV29-1 | once | TGCAGCGTTGATCAACACGAGACAGGGATGGTTTACAATGAGCAGTTCTTC | CSVDQHETGMVYNEQFF
TRBD1 | TRBJ2-3 | TRBV9 | . | TGTGCCAGCAGCGGGAACAGGGGCACTAGCACAGATACGCAGTATTTT | CASSGNRGTSTDTQYF
TRBD1 | TRBJ1-2 | TRBV6-6 | . | TGTGCCAGCAGTTACTCAGGGGGACAGGGGGATGGCTACACCTTC | CASSYSGGQGDGYTF
. | TRBJ2-1 | TRBV29-1 | . | TGCAGCGTTGAAGATTGGAGGGCTGAGCAGTTCTTC | CSVEDWRAEQFF
. | TRBJ2-1 | TRBV28 | . | TGTGCCAGCAGTATCCACACCGAGTCGGGTGAGCAGTTCTTC | CASSIHTESGEQFF
. | TRBJ2-1 | TRBV2 | . | TGTGCCAGCAGCGTCGCGTCGGGGAAGGGAAGTTACAATGAGCAGTTCTTC | CASSVASGKGSYNEQFF
TRBD1 | TRBJ2-7 | TRBV14 | few | TGTGCCAGCAGCCAAGTTGGGTGGACAGGGAAAGAAGACGAGCAGTACTTC | CASSQVGWTGKEDEQYF
. | TRBJ1-2 | TRBV7-9 | . | TGTGCCAGCAGCTTAGCAGGACAGCCCCGCTATGGCTACACCTTC | CASSLAGQPRYGYTF
TRBD2 | TRBJ2-1 | TRBV2 | . | TGTGCCAGCCAAGCTAGCGGGAGGCTCTACAATGAGCAGTTCTTC | CASQASGRLYNEQFF
. | TRBJ1-1 | TRBV7-9 | . | TGTGCCAGCAGCTTCGGACGGCGGGACACTGAAGCTTTCTTT | CASSFGRRDTEAFF
TRBD1 | TRBJ1-1 | TRBV2 | . | TGTGCCAGCAGGAGACAGGGGCTTATGAACACTGAAGCTTTCTTT | CASRRQGLMNTEAFF
TRBD2 | TRBJ2-1 | TRBV7-4 | once | TGTGCCAGCAGCTTGGCATATAGCGGGACTGTGGTCTTCTACAATGAGCAGTTCTTC | CASSLAYSGTVVFYNEQFF
. | TRBJ1-1 | TRBV28 | . | TGTGCCAGCAGTTTACCTGGGGGGGCAGGGAACACTGAAGCTTTCTTT | CASSLPGGAGNTEAFF